This T cell receptor beta chain was observed in a study of blood T cell repertoires in COVID-19. TCRdb's table, derived via immunoSEQ multiplex PCR, lists solely in-frame clones and lacks some. The data hold 84,000 or so clones, with over 75% observed a single time. The receptor comes from a human donor in a cohort sampled during active COVID-19. Sequences were obtained from peripheral blood.

CDR3 DNA sequence: TGCAGTGGGCGGGGTCCCAACATTCAGTACTTC. Protein product: CSGRGPNIQYF. This sequence joins TRBV20-1 and TRBJ2-4; a possible D gene is TRBD2 (6 bases). Germline V gene lookup returns CDR1 DFQATT and CDR2 SNEGSKA (reference sequence). V lost 7 bases and J lost 7, with 11 bases in between. The CDR3 consists of 11 residues.